This T cell receptor beta chain comes out of a study of T cells in localized non-small cell lung cancer (dated by TCRdb to the early 2020s). Broadly, across the study: Comparing tumors with uninvolved tumor-adjacent lungs, the study looked at the T cell repertoires of fewer than 250 patients with early-stage NSCLC. Of the NSCLC patients, roughly 130 were male and approximately 110 were female, and the mean age was approximately 66 years. The cohort consisted of about 240 treatment-naive NSCLC patients whose localized lung tumors had been resected. Results and caveats for the whole study, not just this receptor: Longer overall survival was associated with higher T cell density in blood, whereas shorter survival was associated with higher clonality in adjacent lung. Since the design was exploratory, TCR variables were selected using unadjusted p-values with no false-discovery rate correction. Because multi-region tumor sequencing was not performed, intratumor heterogeneity could not be ruled out. The highest T cell clonality was observed in uninvolved tumor-adjacent lung, where clonality exceeded that of tumor, suggesting that antigenic responses were more focused in uninvolved tumor-adjacent lung. A median of roughly 58 of the top 100 tumor clones were detected in paired uninvolved adjacent lung, and around 30 of these tumor clones were also found among the top 100 clones of the paired uninvolved adjacent lung.

At diagnosis, tumor, uninvolved tumor-adjacent lung and peripheral blood were collected and then preserved as a mix of FFPE and fresh-frozen material. For TCR repertoire profiling, the blood samples were analyzed as peripheral blood mononuclear cells. This clone was counted once. Its antigen has not been determined. No qualities accompany the bases; no much larger clone lies one base away. V loses 0 bases of germline sequence and J loses 6 bases, and the interval between the two ends is 27 bases. Including the terminal cysteine and phenylalanine, the CDR3 comprises 20 residues. Only CDR3 DNA remains: 60 bases, in frame from the first base. As encoded in the germline V gene, CDR1 is MRHNA while CDR2 is SNTAGT. The immunoSEQ Assay was used to sequence TCR beta CDR3 regions from DNA. The source study handled its data this way. T cell density was computed as TCR beta template counts normalized to usable DNA estimated by amplifying housekeeping genes. Richness was estimated with the preseqR package, extrapolating to 400,000 templates for PBMC samples and 120,000 templates for tissue samples. Clonality was taken to be one minus Pielou's evenness. Tissue-enriched TCRs were identified by differential abundance testing using productive amino-acid clonotypes, minimum total count 5 and alpha 0.1. The Jaccard Index and the Morisita Overlap Index were used to measure how much the repertoires overlapped between compartments. GLIPH grouped TCR beta CDR3s together with public tetramer-defined viral CDR3s, and a viral motif had to include at least three viral sequences and show V-gene enrichment. The table comes from immuneACCESS by way of TCRdb, which keeps in-frame sequences with V and J called. Part of the clones is missing from these tables; in studies checked, under half for an unresolved V gene and the rest for unknown reasons. From that table come the V and J calls and clone size; the DNA was used to work out D and trimming. A total of 70,000 to 75,000 clones appear in this sample, less than 85% of them only once. The ten largest clones take up 1.3% of the sample.

Recombination linked TRBV6-4 to TRBJ1-5, with TRBD1 tentatively as D gene (6 bases match). The sequence came from a female donor of 60 years or more with stage I lung adenocarcinoma. The starting material was peripheral blood, obtained before any cancer treatment. The bases read TGTGCCAGCAGTGACTCGAGACTGCAGGCCGGCGGTCAGGGGCGTCAGCCCCAGCATTTT. It is translated as CASSDSRLQAGGQGRQPQHF.